In this sample, the clone carrying this T cell receptor (beta chain) turned up once. Its target is not known. Trimming took off 5 bases at V and 6 bases at J, with 14 bases between the two ends. CDR1 and CDR2 from the germline V gene are SNHLY and FYNNEI. This CDR3 is 13 amino acids long. Measured with immunoSEQ multiplex PCR; TCRdb has only the in-frame clones, and not every one. The sample records approximately 100,000 clones, around 94% being singletons. These data belong to a study of siplizumab effects on memory and regulatory T cells. General observations from the study: The study found naive T cells seemingly more diverse than memory cells and seemingly major alloresponse contributors. In the presence of siplizumab, alloreactive sequences traceable to unstimulated CD4+ memory cells were significantly reduced. Of the proliferating CD4+ or CD8+ clones, roughly 80-96% lacked a naive or memory phenotype that could be assigned. Unstimulated subsets accounted for the mapping of only a minor share of the clones that were alloreactive.

The sample comprised non-Treg CD4+ T cells sorted from blood. The sequence was obtained from a human donor in good health. The chain employs TRBV2 and TRBJ2-7; D possibly corresponds to TRBD2 (6 bases). The chain's CDR3 is CASSSGSTFEQYF. CDR3 in DNA: TGTGCCAGCAGTAGCGGGTCCACGTTCGAGCAGTACTTC. The variable domain in full, completed from reference TRBV2 and TRBJ2-7, reads EPEVTQTPSHQVTQMGQEVILRCVPISNHLYFYWYRQILGQKVEFLVSFYNNEISEKSEIFDDQFSVERPDGSNFTLKIRSTKLEDSAMYFCASSSGSTFEQYFGPGTRLTVT.